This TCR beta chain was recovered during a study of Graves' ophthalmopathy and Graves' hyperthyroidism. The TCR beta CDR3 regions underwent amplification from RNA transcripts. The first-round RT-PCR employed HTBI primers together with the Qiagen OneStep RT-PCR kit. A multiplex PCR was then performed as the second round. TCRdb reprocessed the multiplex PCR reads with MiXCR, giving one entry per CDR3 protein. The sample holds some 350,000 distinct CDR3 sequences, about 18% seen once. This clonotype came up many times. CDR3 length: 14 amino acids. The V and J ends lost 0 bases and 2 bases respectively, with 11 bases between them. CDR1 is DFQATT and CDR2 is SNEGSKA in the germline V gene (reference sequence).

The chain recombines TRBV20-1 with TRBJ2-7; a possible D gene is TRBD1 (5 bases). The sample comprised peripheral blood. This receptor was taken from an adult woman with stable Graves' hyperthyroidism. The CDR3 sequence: CSARDFVQAYEQYF. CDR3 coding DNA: TGCAGTGCTAGAGATTTTGTACAGGCCTACGAGCAGTACTTC.